The 12 T cell receptor beta chains reported below all come from one sample, sequenced in a study of identifying expanded T cells in peripheral blood. Clones were sequenced by immunoSEQ multiplex PCR, and TCRdb holds only the in-frame ones, with some missing. The sample carries more than 75,000 clones, roughly 90% recorded once. The sequenced sample was blood. The receptors come from a person aged 18-70 years in good health.

This chain links TRBV2 with TRBJ2-2; D possibly corresponds to TRBD1 (6 bases). The CDR3 is 15 amino acids. Between the trimmed V and J ends, which lost 4 bases and 7 bases, there was a span of 16 bases. CDR1 SNHLY and CDR2 FYNNEI come from the germline V gene. CDR3 coding DNA: TGTGCCAGCAGTGCCCTACAGGGCGGAGGCGGGGAGCTGTTTTTT. This gives the protein CASSALQGGGGELFF.

V is TRBV5-4 and J is TRBJ1-2; TRBD1 might be the D (5 bases). Trimming cost V 1 base and J 5 bases, with 9 bases left between them. The germline V gene encodes CDR1 SGHNT and CDR2 YYREEE (reference sequence). CDR3 length equals 13 residues. The CDR3 is CASSLRGAYGYTF. The CDR3 DNA follows: TGTGCCAGCAGCTTGAGGGGCGCGTATGGCTACACCTTC.

The chain uses TRBV30 and TRBJ2-3, with D maybe TRBD2 (5 bases). Germline V gene data show CDR1 as GTSNPN and CDR2 as SVGIG (reference sequence). There are 14 residues in the CDR3. V was trimmed by 4 bases and J by 0 bases, leaving 11 bases between them. Written as DNA, the CDR3 is TGTGCCTGGAAGCTAGCTTCGAGCACAGATACGCAGTATTTT. Protein product: CAWKLASSTDTQYF.

This clone was observed once. The chain joins TRBV11-2 to TRBJ2-1; 7 bases are shared with TRBD2. Germline lookup yields CDR1 SGHAT and CDR2 FQNNGV. Trimming took 2 bases from V and 9 from J; bases not matched to a gene: 10. CDR3 length equals 15 residues. The CDR3, as DNA: TGTGCCAGCAGCTTACAGGGAGGGTGGGGAAGTGAGCAGTTCTTC. This codes for CASSLQGGWGSEQFF.

This clone appeared once. The J gene is TRBJ2-5, the V gene TRBV6-5; possibly TRBD2 for D (5 bases). V was pared by 8 bases and J by 3 bases, with 19 bases between. The CDR3 loop spans 15 amino acids. Germline V CDR1 and CDR2: MNHEY, SVGAGI. This chain's CDR3 is CASSPEGLLEETQYF. The DNA of the CDR3 is TGTGCCAGCTCCCCCGAGGGTCTCTTGGAAGAGACCCAGTACTTC.

This chain connects TRBV19 to TRBJ1-1; TRBD1 agrees at 7 bases. Unmatched junction bases numbered 12, after V lost 7 bases and J lost 7 bases. CDR1 is LNHDA, CDR2 SQIVND, per germline (reference sequence). The length of the CDR3 is 14 residues. In DNA, the CDR3 is TGTGCCAGTATCAAGGGGGCAGGAGGTGGTGAAGCTTTCTTT. It specifies CASIKGAGGGEAFF.

The chain joins TRBV7-9 to TRBJ2-5; TRBD1 agrees at 12 bases. V gave up 3 bases and J gave up 2 bases; unmatched junction bases: 7. CDR1 is SEHNR and CDR2 is FQNEAQ in the germline V gene (reference sequence). This CDR3 has 17 residues. The CDR3 protein is CASSFGTGGANQETQYF. DNA for the CDR3: TGTGCCAGCAGCTTTGGGACAGGGGGCGCGAATCAAGAGACCCAGTACTTC.

V gene TRBV5-1 combines with J gene TRBJ2-1, with 9 bases identical to TRBD1. The V gene's germline CDR1 is SGHRS and CDR2 YFSETQ. The junction had 4 bases not matched to a gene; V was cut back by 1 base and J by 5 bases. The CDR3 totals 15 residues. The CDR3 region is CASSLWGQGHNEQFF. The CDR3 DNA follows: TGCGCCAGCAGCTTGTGGGGACAGGGCCACAATGAGCAGTTCTTC.

The chain joins TRBV9 to TRBJ1-6; D ambiguous. The CDR3 totals 16 residues. CDR1 is SGDLS, CDR2 YYNGEE, per germline. The germline V and J ends were trimmed by 2 bases and 0 bases, with 9 bases remaining between them. CDR3 in DNA: TGTGCCAGCAGCGTTGCCCAGAGCTCCTATAATTCACCCCTCCACTTT. This gives the protein CASSVAQSSYNSPLHF.

The chain combines TRBV28 with TRBJ2-5, with D maybe TRBD1 (6 bases). V dropped 5 bases and J dropped 4 bases, with 11 bases sitting between them. The length of the CDR3 is 13 residues. The germline V gene has CDR1 MDHEN and CDR2 SYDVKM. The CDR3 DNA follows: TGTGCCAGCAGTCTTCAGGGGCGAGAGACCCAGTACTTC. Encoded protein: CASSLQGRETQYF. Together with reference TRBV28 and TRBJ2-5, the CDR3 gives the full variable domain: DVKVTQSSRYLVKRTGEKVFLECVQDMDHENMFWYRQDPGLGLRLIYFSYDVKMKEKGDIPEGYSVSREKKERFSLILESASTNQTSMYLCASSLQGRETQYFGPGTRLLVL.

This chain links TRBV5-1 with TRBJ2-3; no clear D gene. The V end was cut by 4 bases, the J end by 1 base, with 10 bases between. Germline lookup yields CDR1 SGHRS and CDR2 YFSETQ. The CDR3 runs to 14 residues. CDR3 DNA: TGCGCCAGCAGCCCCGATTATGGCACAGATACGCAGTATTTT. Translated, it gives CASSPDYGTDTQYF.

This chain links TRBV7-9 with TRBJ1-2, with D possibly TRBD1 on 5 matching bases. Trimming pared 3 bases from V and 6 bases from J, leaving 17 bases between. Germline lookup yields CDR1 SEHNR and CDR2 FQNEAQ (reference sequence). The length of the CDR3 is 15 residues. The CDR3 bases are TGTGCCAGCAGCTTGGTAGGACTCCCGGGGGATGGCTACACCTTC. It is translated as CASSLVGLPGDGYTF.